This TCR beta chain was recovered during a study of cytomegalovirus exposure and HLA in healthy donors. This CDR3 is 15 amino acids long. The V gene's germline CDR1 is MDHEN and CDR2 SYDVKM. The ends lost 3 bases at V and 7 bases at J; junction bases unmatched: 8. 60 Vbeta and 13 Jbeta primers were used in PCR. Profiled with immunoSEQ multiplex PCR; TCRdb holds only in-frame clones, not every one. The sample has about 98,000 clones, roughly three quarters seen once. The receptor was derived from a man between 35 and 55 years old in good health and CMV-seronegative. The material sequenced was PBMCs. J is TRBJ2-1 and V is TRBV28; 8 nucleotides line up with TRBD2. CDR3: CASSFGGGGSNEQFF. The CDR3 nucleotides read TGTGCCAGCAGTTTTGGGGGCGGGGGGAGTAATGAGCAGTTCTTC.